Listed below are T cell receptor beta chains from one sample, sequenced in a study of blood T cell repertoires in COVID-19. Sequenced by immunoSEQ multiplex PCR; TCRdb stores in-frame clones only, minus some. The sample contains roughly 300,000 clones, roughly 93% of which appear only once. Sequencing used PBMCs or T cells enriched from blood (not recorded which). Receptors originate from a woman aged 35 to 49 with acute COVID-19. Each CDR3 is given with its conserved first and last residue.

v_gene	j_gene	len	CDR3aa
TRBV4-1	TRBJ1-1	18	CASSPIRDRGFVRTEAFF
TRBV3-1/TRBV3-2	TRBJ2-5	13	CASSQSRGETQYF
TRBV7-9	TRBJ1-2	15	CASSLLGLPGYGYTF
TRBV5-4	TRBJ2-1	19	CASSLVLAGANNWVSEQFF
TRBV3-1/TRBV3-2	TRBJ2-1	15	CASSQGAGGYNEQFF
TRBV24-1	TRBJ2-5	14	CATSDPGQVETQYF
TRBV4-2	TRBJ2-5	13	CASSGTEQETQYF
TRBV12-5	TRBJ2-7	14	CASGNGGGGYEQYF
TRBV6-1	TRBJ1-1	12	CASSEGPDEAFF
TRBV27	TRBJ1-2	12	CASRDRVGGYTF
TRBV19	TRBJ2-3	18	CASSIDLTSGRITDTQYF
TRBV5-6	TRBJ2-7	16	CASSPSPVFRGYEQYF
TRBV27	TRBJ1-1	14	CASSTYQGTTEAFF
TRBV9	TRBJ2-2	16	CASSLGTSGPTGELFF
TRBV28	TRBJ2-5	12	CASRTGGETQYF
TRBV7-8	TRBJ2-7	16	CASSQKETGLTYEQYF
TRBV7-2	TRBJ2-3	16	CASSLGAGHGTDTQYF
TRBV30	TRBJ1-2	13	CAWMGQENYGYTF
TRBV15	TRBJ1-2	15	CATSREEVRGDGYTF
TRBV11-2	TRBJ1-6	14	CASSYQGGISPLHF
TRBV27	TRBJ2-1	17	CASSLWGLAGRYNEQFF
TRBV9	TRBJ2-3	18	CASSVGAGDRIGTDTQYF
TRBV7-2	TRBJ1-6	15	CASSSGQGESSPLHF
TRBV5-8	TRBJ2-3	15	CASSRGVQRGDTQYF
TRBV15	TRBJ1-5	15	CATSSPGAQFQPQHF
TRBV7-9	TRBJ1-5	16	CASSLTRGNSNQPQHF
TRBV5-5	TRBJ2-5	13	CASSLGSAETQYF
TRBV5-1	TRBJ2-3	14	CASSSGGSTDTQYF
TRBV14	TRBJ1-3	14	CASRQRGGGNTIYF
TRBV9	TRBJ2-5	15	CASSEGGVAQETQYF
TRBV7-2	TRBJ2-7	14	CASSLEGGNYEQYF
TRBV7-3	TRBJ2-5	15	CASSKNGGAVATQYF
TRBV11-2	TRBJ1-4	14	CASSRGQGVEKLFF
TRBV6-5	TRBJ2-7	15	CASSSTRTSGGEQYF
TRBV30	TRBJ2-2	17	CAWSLGLAGGPAGELFF
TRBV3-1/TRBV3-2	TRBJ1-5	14	CASSKGTGSQPQHF
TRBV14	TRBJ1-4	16	CASSQDVGATNEKLFF
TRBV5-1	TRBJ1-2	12	CASSGETYGYTF
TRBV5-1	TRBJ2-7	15	CASSFLASGNYEQYF
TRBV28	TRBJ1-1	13	CASGGGAVTEAFF
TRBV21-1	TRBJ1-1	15	CASSKLPSGVPQAFF
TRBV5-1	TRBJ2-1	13	CASSHLAGNEQFF
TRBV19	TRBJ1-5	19	CASSIGPGQGVVSNQPQHF
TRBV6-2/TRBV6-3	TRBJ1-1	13	CGSSFTGNTEAFF
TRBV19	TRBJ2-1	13	CASSSRETRKEFF
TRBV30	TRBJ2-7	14	CAWSVEGGAYEQYF
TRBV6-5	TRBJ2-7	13	CASWTGRGYEQYF
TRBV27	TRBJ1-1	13	CASSILWGDEAFF
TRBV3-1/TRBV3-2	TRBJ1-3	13	CASSQGAGNTIYF